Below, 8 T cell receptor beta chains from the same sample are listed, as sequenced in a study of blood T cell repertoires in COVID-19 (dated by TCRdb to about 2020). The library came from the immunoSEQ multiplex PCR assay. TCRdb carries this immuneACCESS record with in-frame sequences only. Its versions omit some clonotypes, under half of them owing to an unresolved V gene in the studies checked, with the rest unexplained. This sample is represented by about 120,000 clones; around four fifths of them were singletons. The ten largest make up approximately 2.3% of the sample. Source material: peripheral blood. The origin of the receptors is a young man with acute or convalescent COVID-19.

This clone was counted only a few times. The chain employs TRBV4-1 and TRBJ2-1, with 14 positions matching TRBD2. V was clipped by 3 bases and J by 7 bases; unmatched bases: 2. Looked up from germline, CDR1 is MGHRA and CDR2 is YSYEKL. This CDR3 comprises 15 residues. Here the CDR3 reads CASSQGLAGENEQFF. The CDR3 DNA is TGCGCCAGCAGCCAGGGACTAGCGGGAGAGAATGAGCAGTTCTTC.

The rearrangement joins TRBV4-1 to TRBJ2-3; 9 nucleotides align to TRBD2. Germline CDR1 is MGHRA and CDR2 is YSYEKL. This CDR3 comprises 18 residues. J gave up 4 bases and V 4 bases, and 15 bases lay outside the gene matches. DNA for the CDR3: TGCGCCAGCAGCCCCCCCCTCGCCGGGACTAGCACCTCAGATACGCAGTATTTT. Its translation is CASSPPLAGTSTSDTQYF.

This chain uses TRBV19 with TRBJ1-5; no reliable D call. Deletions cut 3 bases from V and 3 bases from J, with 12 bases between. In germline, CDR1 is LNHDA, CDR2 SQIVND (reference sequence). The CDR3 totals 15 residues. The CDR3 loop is CASSIWASNNQPQHF. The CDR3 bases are TGTGCCAGTAGTATCTGGGCGTCAAACAATCAGCCCCAGCATTTT.

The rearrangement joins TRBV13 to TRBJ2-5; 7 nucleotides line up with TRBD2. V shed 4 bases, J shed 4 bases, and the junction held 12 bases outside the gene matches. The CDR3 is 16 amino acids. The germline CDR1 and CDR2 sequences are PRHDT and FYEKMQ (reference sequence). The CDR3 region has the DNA TGTGCCAGCAGCTCGTTTGGGCGGGAGAACGTAGAGACCCAGTACTTC. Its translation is CASSSFGRENVETQYF.

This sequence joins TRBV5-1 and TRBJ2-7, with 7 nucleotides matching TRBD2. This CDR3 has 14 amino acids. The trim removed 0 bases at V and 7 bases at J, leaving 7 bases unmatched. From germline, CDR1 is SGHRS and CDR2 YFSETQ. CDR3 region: CASSLDPGGGEQYV. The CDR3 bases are TGCGCCAGCAGCTTGGATCCGGGAGGCGGAGAGCAGTACGTC.

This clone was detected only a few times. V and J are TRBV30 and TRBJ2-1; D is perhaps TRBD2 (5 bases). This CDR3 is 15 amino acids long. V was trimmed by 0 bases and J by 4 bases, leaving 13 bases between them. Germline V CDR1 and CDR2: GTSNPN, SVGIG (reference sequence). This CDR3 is CAWSVLGVSYNEQFF. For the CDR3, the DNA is TGTGCCTGGAGTGTACTCGGGGTGAGTTACAATGAGCAGTTCTTC.

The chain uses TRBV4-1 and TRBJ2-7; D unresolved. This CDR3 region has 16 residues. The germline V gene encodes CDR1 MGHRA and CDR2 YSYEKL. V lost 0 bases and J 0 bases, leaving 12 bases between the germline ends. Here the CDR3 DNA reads TGCGCCAGCAGCCAAGATACGCGGATGAGCTCCTACGAGCAGTACGTC. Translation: CASSQDTRMSSYEQYV.

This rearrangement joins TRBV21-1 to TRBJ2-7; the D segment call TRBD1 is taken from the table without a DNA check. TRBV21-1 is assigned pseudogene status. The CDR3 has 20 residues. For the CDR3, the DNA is TGTGCCAGCAGCAAAATCGGACAGGGTGATAGGGGGCTTAGGACCTACGAGCAGTACTTC. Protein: CASSKIGQGDRGLRTYEQYF.